This TCR beta chain comes out of a study of beta chain features in type 1 diabetes. Reverse transcribing all isolated RNA meant expressed TCRB transcripts were sequenced. Only in-frame clones appear in the TCRdb table, and some are missing; sequencing was by immunoSEQ multiplex PCR. The profile shows more than 250,000 clones, 20% to 25% of them singletons. The CDR3 length is 14 residues. Germline V gene sequence: CDR1 MDHEN, CDR2 SYDVKM. The trim removed 5 bases at V and 2 bases at J, leaving 3 bases unmatched. The table lists this clone with a few counts. Its antigen is currently unknown. Study-wide results and limits: For Type 1 diabetes patients, all four CD4+ subsets carried TCRB CDR3s that were moderately but significantly shorter.

This chain joins TRBV28 and TRBJ2-4; TRBD1 aligns across 7 bases. What was sequenced was naive CD4+ T cells from blood. This TCR came from a woman aged 25 to 45 with type 1 diabetes. CDR3 protein: CASSRQGTKNIQYF. CDR3 bases: TGTGCCAGCAGTCGACAGGGCACCAAAAACATTCAGTACTTC.